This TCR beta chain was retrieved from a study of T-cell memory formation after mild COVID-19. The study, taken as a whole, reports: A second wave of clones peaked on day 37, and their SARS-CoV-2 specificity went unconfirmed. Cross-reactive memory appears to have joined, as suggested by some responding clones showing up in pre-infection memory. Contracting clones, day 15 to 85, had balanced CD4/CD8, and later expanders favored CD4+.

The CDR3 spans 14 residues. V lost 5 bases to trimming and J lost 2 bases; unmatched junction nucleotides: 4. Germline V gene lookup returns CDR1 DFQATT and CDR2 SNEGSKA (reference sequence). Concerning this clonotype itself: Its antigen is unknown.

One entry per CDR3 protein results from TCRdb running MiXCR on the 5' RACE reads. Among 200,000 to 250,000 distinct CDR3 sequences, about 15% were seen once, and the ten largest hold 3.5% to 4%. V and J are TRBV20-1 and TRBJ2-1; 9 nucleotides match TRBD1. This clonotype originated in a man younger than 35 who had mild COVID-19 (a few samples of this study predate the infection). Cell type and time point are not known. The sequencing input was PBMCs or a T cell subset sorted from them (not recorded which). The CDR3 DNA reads TGCAGTGCTGGGACAGGGAGGGCCTACAATGAGCAGTTCTTC. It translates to CSAGTGRAYNEQFF.